The rows below give T cell receptor beta chains drawn from one sample of a study of T cell responses to AZD1222 COVID-19 vaccine. The assay was immunoSEQ multiplex PCR, and TCRdb's table has in-frame clones only and misses some. This table holds 80,000 to 100,000 clones, around 83% found once. The sequencing used peripheral blood, collected 28 days after the second AZD1222 dose. The receptors originated from an adult who received the AZD1222 COVID-19 vaccine. The CDR3 runs from the conserved cysteine through the conserved F or W. The order of the fields is J gene, clone size, V gene, D gene, CDR3 protein, CDR3 DNA. D genes are given only for firm matches. Clone size appears in some rows only: once, few, many, or a class for an expanded clone.

TRBJ1-1,-,TRBV27,TRBD1,CASSGGTGGTNTEAFF,TGTGCCAGCAGTGGGGGGACAGGGGGCACGAACACTGAAGCTTTCTTT
TRBJ1-1,few,TRBV28,-,CASSLPVSRASEAFF,TGTGCCAGCAGTTTACCCGTATCCAGGGCCTCTGAAGCTTTCTTT
TRBJ2-4,few,TRBV30,TRBD1,CAWSIQGINIQYF,TGTGCCTGGAGCATACAGGGGATAAACATTCAGTACTTC
TRBJ1-1,-,TRBV3-1/TRBV3-2,-,CASRNPAGAEAFF,TGTGCCAGCAGGAATCCTGCAGGGGCTGAAGCTTTCTTT
TRBJ1-3,-,TRBV6-1,-,CASSERWGSGNTIYF,TGTGCCAGCAGTGAACGGTGGGGCTCTGGAAACACCATATATTTT
TRBJ2-5,few,TRBV5-4,-,CASSQTGQQETQYF,TGTGCCAGCAGCCAAACAGGACAGCAAGAGACCCAGTACTTC
TRBJ2-7,-,TRBV4-1,TRBD1,CASSQSSGTGGKWYEQYF,TGCGCCAGCAGCCAAAGTTCCGGGACAGGGGGAAAGTGGTACGAGCAGTACTTC
TRBJ2-1,-,TRBV27,TRBD2,CASSAQSIVGTKQFF,TGTGCCAGCAGTGCACAGTCGATTGTTGGGACTAAGCAGTTCTTC
TRBJ1-5,-,TRBV4-1,-,CASSTALGEPQHF,TGCGCCAGCAGCACAGCCCTAGGCGAGCCCCAGCATTTT
TRBJ2-2,-,TRBV28,-,CASSIPGAGFAGELFF,TGTGCCAGCAGCATACCCGGGGCCGGATTTGCCGGGGAGCTGTTTTTT
TRBJ2-4,-,TRBV19,TRBD2,CASHPGGVWSIQYF,TGTGCCAGCCACCCCGGGGGGGTGTGGAGCATTCAGTACTTC
TRBJ1-2,-,TRBV5-4,-,CASSLGSLDYGYTF,TGTGCCAGCAGCTTGGGTAGTTTAGACTATGGCTACACCTTC